This TCR beta chain derives from a study of blood T cell repertoires in COVID-19. Study at large: Specimens from acute and convalescent COVID-19 originated in the United States, Italy and Spain. Sample material is recorded as cDNA or gDNA derived from T cells, B-cell-depleted T cells, or PBMCs.

The table lists this clone with a few counts. The CDR3 sequence is 17 residues long. In germline, CDR1 is SGHVS, CDR2 FQNEAQ. V shed 7 bases, J shed 1 base, and the junction held 6 bases outside the gene matches. Under the authors' procedure: Amplified reference gene primers provided the basis for estimating nucleated cell counts. Clones were sequenced by immunoSEQ multiplex PCR, and TCRdb holds only the in-frame ones, with some missing. The V and J calls and clone size come from that table; D and trimming were worked out from the DNA. Here the sample spans about 260,000 clones, about 87% being singletons.

Material for sequencing was peripheral blood. This sequence was found in a woman aged 40 to 50 who had recovered from COVID-19. This chain joins TRBV7-8 and TRBJ1-6, with 11 nucleotides matching TRBD1. CDR3 DNA sequence: TGTGCCAGCAACCCCGGGACAGGGGGGTCCTATAATTCACCCCTCCACTTT. Translation gives CASNPGTGGSYNSPLHF.